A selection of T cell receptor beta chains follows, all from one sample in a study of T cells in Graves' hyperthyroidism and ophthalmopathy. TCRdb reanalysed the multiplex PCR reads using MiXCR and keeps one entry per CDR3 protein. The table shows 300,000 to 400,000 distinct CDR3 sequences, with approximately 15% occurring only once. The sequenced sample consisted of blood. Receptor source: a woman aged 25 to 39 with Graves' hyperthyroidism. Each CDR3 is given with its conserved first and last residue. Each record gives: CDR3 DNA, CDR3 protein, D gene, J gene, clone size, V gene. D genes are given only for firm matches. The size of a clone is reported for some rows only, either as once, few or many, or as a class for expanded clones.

cdr3_nt: TGTGCCAGCAGCCAGGTAAAAGGTCCCTCCTACGAGCAGTACTTC
cdr3_aa: CASSQVKGPSYEQYF
d_call: NA
j_call: TRBJ2-7
clone_size: many
v_call: TRBV3-1

cdr3_nt: TGCAGCTCCTCCGGGGAGGCCAGGTACGAGCAGTACTTC
cdr3_aa: CSSSGEARYEQYF
d_call: NA
j_call: TRBJ2-7
clone_size: few
v_call: TRBV20-1

cdr3_nt: TGTGCCAGCAGCTTAGGGGACAGGCCTTTTTATGGCTACACCTTC
cdr3_aa: CASSLGDRPFYGYTF
d_call: TRBD1
j_call: TRBJ1-2
clone_size: NA
v_call: TRBV7-9

cdr3_nt: TGCGCCAGCAGCACCTCTGGCGGGGAGTCCTACAATGAGCAGTTCTTC
cdr3_aa: CASSTSGGESYNEQFF
d_call: NA
j_call: TRBJ2-1
clone_size: few
v_call: TRBV5-1

cdr3_nt: TGCGCCAGCAGCCAAGAGCGACAGGGTCCTATCTACGAGCAGTACTTC
cdr3_aa: CASSQERQGPIYEQYF
d_call: TRBD1
j_call: TRBJ2-7
clone_size: NA
v_call: TRBV4-3

cdr3_nt: TGTGCCAGTAACCGGCGGGGACAGGGGGCTGAAGCTTTCTTT
cdr3_aa: CASNRRGQGAEAFF
d_call: TRBD1
j_call: TRBJ1-1
clone_size: NA
v_call: TRBV19

cdr3_nt: TGTGCCAGCAGTTTAACGTCCGGGACTAGCAGCTCCTACGAGCAGTACTTC
cdr3_aa: CASSLTSGTSSSYEQYF
d_call: TRBD2
j_call: TRBJ2-7
clone_size: few
v_call: TRBV28

cdr3_nt: TGCAGTGCCGTCGGGGCGGGAGGCACAGATACGCAGTATTTT
cdr3_aa: CSAVGAGGTDTQYF
d_call: TRBD2
j_call: TRBJ2-3
clone_size: NA
v_call: TRBV20-1

cdr3_nt: TGTGCCAGCAGCCAAGGACAGGGCCTCGAACTGTTTTTT
cdr3_aa: CASSQGQGLELFF
d_call: TRBD1
j_call: TRBJ1-4
clone_size: NA
v_call: TRBV3-1

cdr3_nt: TGTGCCAGCAGTTACGGGTGGGATATTGACCAGCCCCAGCATTTT
cdr3_aa: CASSYGWDIDQPQHF
d_call: NA
j_call: TRBJ1-5
clone_size: NA
v_call: TRBV6-5

cdr3_nt: TGTGCCAGCTCACCAGGGGCTAGCTGGTACGAGCAGTACTTC
cdr3_aa: CASSPGASWYEQYF
d_call: NA
j_call: TRBJ2-7
clone_size: NA
v_call: TRBV18

cdr3_nt: TGCGGGGAGTTGGTCACAGATACGCAGTATTTT
cdr3_aa: CGELVTDTQYF
d_call: NA
j_call: TRBJ2-3
clone_size: many
v_call: TRBV20-1

cdr3_nt: TGTGCCAGCAGTCTAGCTAACTATGGCTACACCTTC
cdr3_aa: CASSLANYGYTF
d_call: NA
j_call: TRBJ1-2
clone_size: many
v_call: TRBV12-3/TRBV12-4

cdr3_nt: TGTGCCAGCAGTGAAACTAGCGGTAACACCGGGGAGCTGTTTTTT
cdr3_aa: CASSETSGNTGELFF
d_call: TRBD2
j_call: TRBJ2-2
clone_size: NA
v_call: TRBV2